This entry is about one T cell receptor beta chain. Antigen specificity is unknown. A J-beta primer mix and a sample-barcoded 5' primer were used in a second PCR of about 7 to 12 cycles. With 12 random nucleotides, a template-switch adaptor tagged each individual cDNA molecule. Sequencing recovered at least 3 million CDR3-containing paired-end reads from each sample. TCRdb analysed the 5' RACE reads with MiXCR anew, one entry per CDR3 protein. The repertoire holds hundreds of thousands of distinct CDR3 sequences, with around 68% as singletons. Trimming left V 0 bases short and J 8 bases short, with 25 bases between. CDR1 and CDR2 from the germline V gene are LGHNA and YSLEER. The CDR3 loop spans 18 amino acids. The data were obtained in a study of blood T cells in healthy people across ages. Overall study results and limits: Observed TCR beta diversity per million T cells went down as age went up. This fall followed a roughly linear course with age.

The chain combines TRBV4-3 with TRBJ1-2; D is possibly TRBD1 (6 bases). This TCR was sampled from a man aged 25-45 years in good health. Material: blood. The CDR3 region has the DNA TGCGCCAGCAGCCAAGATCTTAGTAACAGGGCGCATCTATGGGGCTACACCTTC. Translated: CASSQDLSNRAHLWGYTF.